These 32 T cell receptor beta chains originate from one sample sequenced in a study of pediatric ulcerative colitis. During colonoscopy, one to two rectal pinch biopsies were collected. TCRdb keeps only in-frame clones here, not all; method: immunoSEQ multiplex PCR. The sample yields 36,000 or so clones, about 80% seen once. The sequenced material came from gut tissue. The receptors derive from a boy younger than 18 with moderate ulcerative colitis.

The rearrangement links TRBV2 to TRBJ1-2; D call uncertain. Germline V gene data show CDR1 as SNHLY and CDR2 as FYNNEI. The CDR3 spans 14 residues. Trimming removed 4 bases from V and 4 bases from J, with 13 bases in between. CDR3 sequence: CASSVGREVYGYTF. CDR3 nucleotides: TGTGCCAGCAGTGTGGGAAGAGAGGTCTATGGCTACACCTTC.

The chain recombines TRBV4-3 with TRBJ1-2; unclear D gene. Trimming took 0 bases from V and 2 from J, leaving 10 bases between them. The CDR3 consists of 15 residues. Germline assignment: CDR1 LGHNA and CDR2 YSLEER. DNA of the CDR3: TGCGCCAGCAGCCAAGAAGTCGGATCCAACTATGGCTACACCTTC. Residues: CASSQEVGSNYGYTF.

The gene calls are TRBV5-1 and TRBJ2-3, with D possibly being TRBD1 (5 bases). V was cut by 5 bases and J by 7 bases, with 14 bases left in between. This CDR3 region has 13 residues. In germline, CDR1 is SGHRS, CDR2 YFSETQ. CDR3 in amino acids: CASSFLGANTQYF. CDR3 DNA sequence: TGCGCCAGCAGTTTTTTAGGGGCTAATACGCAGTATTTT.

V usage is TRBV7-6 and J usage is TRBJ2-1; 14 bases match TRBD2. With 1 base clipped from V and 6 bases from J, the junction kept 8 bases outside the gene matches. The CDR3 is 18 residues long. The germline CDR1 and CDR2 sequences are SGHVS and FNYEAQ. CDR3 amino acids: CASSLGLGLAGALNEQFF. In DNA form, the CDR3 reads TGTGCCAGCAGCTTAGGATTGGGACTAGCGGGGGCCCTCAATGAGCAGTTCTTC.

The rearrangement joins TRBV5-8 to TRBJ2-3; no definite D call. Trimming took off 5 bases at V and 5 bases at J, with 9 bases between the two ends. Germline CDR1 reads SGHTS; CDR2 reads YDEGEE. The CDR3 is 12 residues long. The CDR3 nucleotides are TGTGCCAGCAGTCTTGTCGGAGATACGCAGTATTTT. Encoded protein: CASSLVGDTQYF.

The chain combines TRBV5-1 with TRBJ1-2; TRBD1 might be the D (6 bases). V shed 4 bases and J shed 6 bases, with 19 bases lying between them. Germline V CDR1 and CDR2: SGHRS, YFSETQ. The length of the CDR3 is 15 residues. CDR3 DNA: TGCGCCAGCAGCCTGGGCCCGGGGGCCTCAGATGGCTACACCTTC. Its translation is CASSLGPGASDGYTF.

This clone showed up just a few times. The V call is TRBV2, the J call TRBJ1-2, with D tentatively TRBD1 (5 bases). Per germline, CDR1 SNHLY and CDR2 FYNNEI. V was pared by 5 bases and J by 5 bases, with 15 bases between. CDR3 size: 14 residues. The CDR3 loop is CASSLQGGRYGYTF. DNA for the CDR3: TGTGCCAGCAGTCTGCAGGGCGGAAGATATGGCTACACCTTC.

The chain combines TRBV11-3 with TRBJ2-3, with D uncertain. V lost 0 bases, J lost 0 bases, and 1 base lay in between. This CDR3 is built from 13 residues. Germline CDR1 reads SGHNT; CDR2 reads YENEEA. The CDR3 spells CASSLESTDTQYF. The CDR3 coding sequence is TGTGCCAGCAGCTTAGAGAGCACAGATACGCAGTATTTT.

For the CDR3, the DNA is TGTGCCATCAGCCCTTTATACGGGACAGGGAACACCGGGGAGCTGTTTTTT. This codes for CAISPLYGTGNTGELFF. V gene TRBV10-3 combines with J gene TRBJ2-2; 8 positions agree with TRBD1. In germline, CDR1 is ENHRY, CDR2 SYGVKD. The CDR3 runs to 17 residues. V lost 6 bases, J lost 1 base, and 10 bases stayed unmatched.

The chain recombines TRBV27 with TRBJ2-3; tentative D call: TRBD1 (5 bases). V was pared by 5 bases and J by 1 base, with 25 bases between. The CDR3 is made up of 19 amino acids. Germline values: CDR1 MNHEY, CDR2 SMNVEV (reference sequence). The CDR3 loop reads CASSPQQWGHGIRTDTQYF. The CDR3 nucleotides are TGTGCCAGCAGTCCACAACAGTGGGGCCATGGTATCCGCACAGATACGCAGTATTTT.

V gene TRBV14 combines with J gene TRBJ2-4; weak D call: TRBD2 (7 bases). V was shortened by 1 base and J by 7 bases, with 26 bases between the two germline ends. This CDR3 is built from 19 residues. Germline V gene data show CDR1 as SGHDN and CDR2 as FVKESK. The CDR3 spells CASSQVGRYSRRGGNIQYF. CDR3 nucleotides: TGTGCCAGCAGCCAAGTTGGTCGATACAGCCGAAGGGGGGGGAACATTCAGTACTTC.

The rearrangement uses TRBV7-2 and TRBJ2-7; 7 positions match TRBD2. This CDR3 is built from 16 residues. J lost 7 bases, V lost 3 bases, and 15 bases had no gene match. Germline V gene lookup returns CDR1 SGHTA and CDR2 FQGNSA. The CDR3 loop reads CASSLFGLADTLEQYF. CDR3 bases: TGTGCCAGCAGCTTGTTTGGCCTAGCGGATACCCTAGAGCAGTACTTC.

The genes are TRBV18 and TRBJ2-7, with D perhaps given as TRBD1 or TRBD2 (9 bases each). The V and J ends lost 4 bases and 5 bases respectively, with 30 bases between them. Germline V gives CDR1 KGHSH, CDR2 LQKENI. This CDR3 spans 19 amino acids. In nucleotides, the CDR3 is TGTGCCAGCTCACTGAGGAGGGACAGGGCTAGCGGGGACGACCACGAGCAGTACTTC. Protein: CASSLRRDRASGDDHEQYF.

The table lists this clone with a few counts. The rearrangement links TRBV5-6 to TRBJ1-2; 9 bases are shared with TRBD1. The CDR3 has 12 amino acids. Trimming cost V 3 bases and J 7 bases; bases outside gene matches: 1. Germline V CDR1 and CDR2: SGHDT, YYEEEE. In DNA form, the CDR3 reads TGTGCCAGCAGCTCGGACAGGGGTGGCTACACCTTC. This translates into CASSSDRGGYTF.

The CDR3 bases are TGTGCCATCAGTGAGTCGACGGCAGGGGAGACCCAGTACTTC. It is translated as CAISESTAGETQYF. The genes are TRBV10-3 and TRBJ2-5; maybe TRBD1 (5 bases). This CDR3 is 14 amino acids long. Per the germline V gene, CDR1 is ENHRY and CDR2 is SYGVKD. V lost 0 bases to trimming and J lost 5 bases, with 10 bases between them.

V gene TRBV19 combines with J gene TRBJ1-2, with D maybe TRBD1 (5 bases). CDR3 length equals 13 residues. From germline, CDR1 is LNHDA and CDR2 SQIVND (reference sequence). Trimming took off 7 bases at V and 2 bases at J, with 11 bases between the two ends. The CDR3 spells CASIGTGNYGYTF. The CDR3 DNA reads TGTGCCAGTATTGGGACTGGGAACTATGGCTACACCTTC.

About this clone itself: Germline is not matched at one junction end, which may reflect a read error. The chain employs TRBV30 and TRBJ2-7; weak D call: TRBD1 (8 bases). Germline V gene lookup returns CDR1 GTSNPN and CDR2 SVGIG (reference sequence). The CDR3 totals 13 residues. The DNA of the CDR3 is TGTGCCTGGAGTCTAACAGGGGGGGTAGATAGGGCCTTC. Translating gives CAWSLTGGVDRAF.

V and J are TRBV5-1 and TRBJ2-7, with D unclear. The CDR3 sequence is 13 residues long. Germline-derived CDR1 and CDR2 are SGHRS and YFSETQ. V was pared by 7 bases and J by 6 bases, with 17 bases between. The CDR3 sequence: CASGMLTSGEQYF. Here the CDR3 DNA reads TGCGCCAGCGGGATGCTAACCTCGGGCGAGCAGTACTTC.

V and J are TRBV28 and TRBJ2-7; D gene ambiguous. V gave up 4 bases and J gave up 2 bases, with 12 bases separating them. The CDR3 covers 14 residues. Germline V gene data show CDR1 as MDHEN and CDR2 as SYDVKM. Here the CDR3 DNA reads TGTGCCAGCAGTTATCGTGGGCCGCCCTACGAGCAGTACTTC. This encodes CASSYRGPPYEQYF.

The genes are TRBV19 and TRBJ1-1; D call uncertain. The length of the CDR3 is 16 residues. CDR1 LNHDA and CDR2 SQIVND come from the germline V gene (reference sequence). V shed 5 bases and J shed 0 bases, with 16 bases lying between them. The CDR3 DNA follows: TGTGCCAGTAGTCTTCCCCAGGTCGGTGTGAACACTGAAGCTTTCTTT. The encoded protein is CASSLPQVGVNTEAFF.

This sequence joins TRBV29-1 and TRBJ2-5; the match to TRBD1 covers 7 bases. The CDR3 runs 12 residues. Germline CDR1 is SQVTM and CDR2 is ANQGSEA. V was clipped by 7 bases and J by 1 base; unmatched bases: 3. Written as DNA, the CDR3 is TGCAGCGAAGGGACAGTCCAAGAGACCCAGTACTTC. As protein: CSEGTVQETQYF.

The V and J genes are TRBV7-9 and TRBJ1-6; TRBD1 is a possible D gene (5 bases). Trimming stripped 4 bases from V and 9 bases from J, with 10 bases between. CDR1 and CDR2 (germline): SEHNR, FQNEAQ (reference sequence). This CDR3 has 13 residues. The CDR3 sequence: CASSSGGGSPLHF. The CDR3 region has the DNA TGTGCCAGCAGCTCTGGTGGGGGTTCACCCCTCCACTTT. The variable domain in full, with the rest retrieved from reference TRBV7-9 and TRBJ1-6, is DTGVSQNPRHKITKRGQNVTFRCDPISEHNRLYWYRQTLGQGPEFLTYFQNEAQLEKSRLLSDRFSAERPKGSFSTLEIQRTEQGDSAMYLCASSSGGGSPLHFGNGTRLTVT.

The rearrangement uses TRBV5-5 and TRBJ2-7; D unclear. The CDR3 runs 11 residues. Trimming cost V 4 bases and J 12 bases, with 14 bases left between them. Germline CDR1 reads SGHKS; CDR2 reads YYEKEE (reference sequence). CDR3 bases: TGTGCCAGCAGCACCGACGGGTTGGGGTACTTC. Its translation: CASSTDGLGYF.

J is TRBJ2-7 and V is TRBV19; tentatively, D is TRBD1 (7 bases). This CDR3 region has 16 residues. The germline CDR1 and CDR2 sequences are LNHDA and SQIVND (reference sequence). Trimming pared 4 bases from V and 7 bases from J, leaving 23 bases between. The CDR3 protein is CASSNRNRGPGVEQYF. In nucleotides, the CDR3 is TGTGCCAGTAGTAACCGAAACAGGGGACCGGGGGTAGAGCAGTACTTC.

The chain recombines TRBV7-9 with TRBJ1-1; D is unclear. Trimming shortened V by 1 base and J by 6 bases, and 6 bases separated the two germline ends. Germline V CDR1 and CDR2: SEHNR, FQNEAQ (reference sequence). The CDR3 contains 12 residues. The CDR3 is CASSLVDAEAFF. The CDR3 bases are TGTGCCAGCAGCTTAGTCGACGCTGAAGCTTTCTTT.

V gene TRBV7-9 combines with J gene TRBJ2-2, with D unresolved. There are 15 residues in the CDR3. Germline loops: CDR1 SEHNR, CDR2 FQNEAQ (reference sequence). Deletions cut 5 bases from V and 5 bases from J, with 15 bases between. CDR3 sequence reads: CASSATAIGTGELFF. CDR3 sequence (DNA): TGTGCCAGCAGCGCTACAGCAATTGGAACCGGGGAGCTGTTTTTT.

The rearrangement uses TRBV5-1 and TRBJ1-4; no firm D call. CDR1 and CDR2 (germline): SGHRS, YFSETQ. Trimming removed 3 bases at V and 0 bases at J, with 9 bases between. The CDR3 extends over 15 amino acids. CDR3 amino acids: CASSWGWTTNEKLFF. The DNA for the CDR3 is TGCGCCAGCAGCTGGGGATGGACAACTAATGAAAAACTGTTTTTT.

In DNA form, the CDR3 reads TGTGCCAGCAGCCGCCCAATTGGTGATACGCAGTATTTT. Its protein product is CASSRPIGDTQYF. V is TRBV7-9 and J is TRBJ2-3; D is unresolved. Germline CDR1 is SEHNR and CDR2 is FQNEAQ (reference sequence). The CDR3 spans 13 residues. V lost 5 bases to trimming and J lost 6 bases, with 12 bases between them.

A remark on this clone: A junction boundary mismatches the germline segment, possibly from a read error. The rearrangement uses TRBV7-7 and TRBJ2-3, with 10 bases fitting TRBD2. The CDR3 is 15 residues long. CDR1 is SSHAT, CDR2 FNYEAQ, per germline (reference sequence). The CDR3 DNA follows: TGTGCTAGCAGCTTCGGACTAGCGGGCACAGATACGCAGTATTTT. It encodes CASSFGLAGTDTQYF.

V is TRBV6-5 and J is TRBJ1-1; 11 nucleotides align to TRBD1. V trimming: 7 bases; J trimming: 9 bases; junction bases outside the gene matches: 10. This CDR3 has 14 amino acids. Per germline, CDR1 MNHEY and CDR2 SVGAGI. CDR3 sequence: CASNPLGTGGKAFF. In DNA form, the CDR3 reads TGTGCCAGCAATCCACTGGGGACAGGGGGAAAAGCTTTCTTT.

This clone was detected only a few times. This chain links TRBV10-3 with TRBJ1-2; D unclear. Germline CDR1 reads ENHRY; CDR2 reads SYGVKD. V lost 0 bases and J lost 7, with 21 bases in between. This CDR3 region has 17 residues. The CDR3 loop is CAISESQTSRRAGGYTF. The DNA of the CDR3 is TGTGCCATCAGTGAGTCACAAACCTCTCGGAGAGCGGGTGGCTACACCTTC.

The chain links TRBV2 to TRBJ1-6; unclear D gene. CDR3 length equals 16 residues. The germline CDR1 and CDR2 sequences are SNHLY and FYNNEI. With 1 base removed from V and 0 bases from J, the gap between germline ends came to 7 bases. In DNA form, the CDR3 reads TGTGCCAGCAGTGAAGGAGGGAGCTCCTATAATTCACCCCTCCACTTT. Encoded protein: CASSEGGSSYNSPLHF.